This T cell receptor beta chain came from a study of T cells after yellow fever vaccination. Looking at the study overall: Preparation of the low-cell-number fractions used SMART-Seq v4 Ultra Low Input. Study-level findings and limits: Most primary-vaccination clones recurred post-booster (roughly 97% CD4, just over 85% CD8). Abundant clonotypes from the bulk population could contaminate FACS-sorted repertoires. Though weaker, the secondary response peaked faster, on day 5 versus 15.

The junction had 4 bases not matched to a gene; V was cut back by 4 bases and J by 5 bases. This CDR3 is built from 14 residues. Germline assignment: CDR1 LGHDT and CDR2 YNNKEL (reference sequence). TCRdb recomputed calls from the 5' RACE reads with MiXCR, one row per CDR3 protein. The table shows approximately 74,000 distinct CDR3 sequences, with approximately 6.9% occurring only once. This clonotype showed up many times. Its antigen is not identified. The genes are TRBV3-1 and TRBJ2-5; TRBD2 aligns across 10 bases. The specimen was CD8+ T cells sorted from PBMCs, collected about 5 days after the first yellow fever vaccination. The receptor was isolated from a man aged 18 to 30 who received the YFV17D yellow fever vaccine. The CDR3 sequence: CASSPTSGAETQYF. CDR3 sequence (DNA): TGTGCCAGCAGCCCCACTAGCGGGGCCGAGACCCAGTACTTC.